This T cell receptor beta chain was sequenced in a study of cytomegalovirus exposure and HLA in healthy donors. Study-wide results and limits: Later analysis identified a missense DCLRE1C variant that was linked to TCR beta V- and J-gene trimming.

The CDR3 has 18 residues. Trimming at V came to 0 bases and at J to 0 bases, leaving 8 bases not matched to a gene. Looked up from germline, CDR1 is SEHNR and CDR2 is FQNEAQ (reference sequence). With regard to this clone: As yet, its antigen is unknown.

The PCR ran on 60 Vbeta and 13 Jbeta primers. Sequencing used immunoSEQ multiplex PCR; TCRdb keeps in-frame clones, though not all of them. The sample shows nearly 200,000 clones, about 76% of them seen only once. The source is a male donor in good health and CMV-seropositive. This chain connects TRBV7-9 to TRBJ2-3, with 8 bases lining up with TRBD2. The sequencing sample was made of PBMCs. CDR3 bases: TGTGCCAGCAGCTTAGCGCGGGGGGAAGACCCCAGCACAGATACGCAGTATTTT. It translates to CASSLARGEDPSTDTQYF.